This T cell receptor (beta chain) was identified during a study of blood T cell repertoires in COVID-19. Background on the study: PBMCs, B-cell-depleted T cells, or T cells provided the cDNA or gDNA that made up the material.

Some clones are missing from TCRdb's copy, which holds only in-frame ones; the method was immunoSEQ multiplex PCR. The table records 300,000 to 450,000 clones, 88% of them present only once. Cohort placement rested on clinical history that participants reported themselves. Sequencing was carried out using PBMCs or T cells enriched from blood (not recorded which). The sequence was collected from a woman younger than 45 who had been exposed to COVID-19.

The chain's CDR3 is CASSVVQGAKEQYF. CDR3 nucleotides: TGTGCCAGCAGCGTAGTGCAGGGGGCGAAAGAGCAGTACTTC. The chain is built from TRBV9 and TRBJ2-7, with 8 bases lining up with TRBD1. This CDR3 region has 14 residues. Trimming took 0 bases from V and 7 from J; bases not matched to a gene: 6. Germline-derived CDR1 and CDR2 are SGDLS and YYNGEE.